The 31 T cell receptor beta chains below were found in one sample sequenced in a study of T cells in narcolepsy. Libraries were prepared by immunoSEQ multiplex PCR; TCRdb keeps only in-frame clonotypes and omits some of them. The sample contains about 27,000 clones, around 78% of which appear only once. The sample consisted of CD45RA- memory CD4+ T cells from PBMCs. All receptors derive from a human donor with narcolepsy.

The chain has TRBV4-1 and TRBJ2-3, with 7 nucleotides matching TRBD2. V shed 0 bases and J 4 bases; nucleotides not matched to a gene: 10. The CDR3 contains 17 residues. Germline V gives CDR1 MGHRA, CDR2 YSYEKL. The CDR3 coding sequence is TGCGCCAGCAGCCAAGATAGAACGGGGGGAGGCGCAGATACGCAGTATTTT. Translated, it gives CASSQDRTGGGADTQYF.

The CDR3 region is CASSFRASGQYEQYF. In nucleotides, the CDR3 is TGTGCCAGCAGCTTTCGAGCCTCAGGACAGTACGAGCAGTACTTC. The chain is built from TRBV7-7 and TRBJ2-7, with D possibly being TRBD1 (6 bases). Germline CDR1 is SSHAT and CDR2 is FNYEAQ (reference sequence). The CDR3 runs to 15 residues. V was trimmed by 3 bases and J by 4 bases, leaving 16 bases between them. The full variable domain, its missing parts supplied by reference TRBV7-7 and TRBJ2-7, is GAGVSQSPRYKVTKRGQDVTLRCDPISSHATLYWYQQALGQGPEFLTYFNYEAQPDKSGLPSDRFSAERPEGSISTLTIQRTEQRDSAMYRCASSFRASGQYEQYFGPGTRLTVT.

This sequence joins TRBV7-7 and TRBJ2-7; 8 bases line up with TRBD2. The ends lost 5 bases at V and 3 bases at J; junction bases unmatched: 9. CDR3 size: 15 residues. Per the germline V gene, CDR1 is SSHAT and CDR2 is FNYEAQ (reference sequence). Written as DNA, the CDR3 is TGTGCCAGCAGCCGTCTAGCGGGTAGGGGCTACGAGCAGTACTTC. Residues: CASSRLAGRGYEQYF.

For the CDR3, the DNA is TGTGCCAGCAGCACGGGACAGGGGTATGGCTACACCTTC. Amino acid sequence: CASSTGQGYGYTF. This chain connects TRBV7-8 to TRBJ1-2, with 10 bases aligning to TRBD1. Germline V CDR1 and CDR2: SGHVS, FQNEAQ. CDR3 length: 13 residues. With 5 bases clipped from V and 5 bases from J, the junction kept 2 bases outside the gene matches.

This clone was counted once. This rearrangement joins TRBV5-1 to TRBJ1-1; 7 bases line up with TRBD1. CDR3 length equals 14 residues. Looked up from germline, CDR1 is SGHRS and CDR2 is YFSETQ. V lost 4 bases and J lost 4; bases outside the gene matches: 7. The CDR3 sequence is CASSAGQTSTEAFF. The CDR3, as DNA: TGCGCCAGCAGCGCGGGACAGACGTCCACTGAAGCTTTCTTT.

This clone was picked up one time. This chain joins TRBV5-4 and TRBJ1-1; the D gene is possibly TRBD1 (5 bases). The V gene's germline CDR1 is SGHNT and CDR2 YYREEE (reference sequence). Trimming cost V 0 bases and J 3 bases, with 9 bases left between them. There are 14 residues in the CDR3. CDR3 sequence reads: CASSLGRGDTEAFF. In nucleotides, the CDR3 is TGTGCCAGCAGCTTGGGACGGGGGGACACTGAAGCTTTCTTT.

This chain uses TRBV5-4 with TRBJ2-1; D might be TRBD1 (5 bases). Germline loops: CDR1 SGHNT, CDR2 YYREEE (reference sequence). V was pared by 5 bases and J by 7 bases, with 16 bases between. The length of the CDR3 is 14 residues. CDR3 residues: CASRHKGVLNEQFF. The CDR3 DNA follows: TGTGCCAGCAGGCACAAAGGGGTTTTGAATGAGCAGTTCTTC.

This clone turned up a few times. CDR3 residues: CASSPPASNSPLHF. The CDR3, as DNA: TGTGCCAGCTCACCACCGGCCAGTAATTCACCCCTCCACTTT. The rearrangement links TRBV18 to TRBJ1-6; D is ambiguous. This CDR3 has 14 amino acids. Germline CDR1 and CDR2: KGHSH and LQKENI. V lost 0 bases to trimming and J lost 6 bases, with 6 bases between them. Full variable domain (remainder filled in from reference TRBV18 and TRBJ1-6): NAGVMQNPRHLVRRRGQEARLRCSPMKGHSHVYWYRQLPEEGLKFMVYLQKENIIDESGMPKERFSAEFPKEGPSILRIQQVVRGDSAAYFCASSPPASNSPLHFGNGTRLTVT.

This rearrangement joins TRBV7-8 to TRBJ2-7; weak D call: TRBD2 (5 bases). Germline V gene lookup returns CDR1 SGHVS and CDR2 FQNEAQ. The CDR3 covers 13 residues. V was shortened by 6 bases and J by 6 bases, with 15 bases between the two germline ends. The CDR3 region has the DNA TGTGCCAGCAGTCAACGGGGATTAAGCGAGCAGTACTTC. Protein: CASSQRGLSEQYF.

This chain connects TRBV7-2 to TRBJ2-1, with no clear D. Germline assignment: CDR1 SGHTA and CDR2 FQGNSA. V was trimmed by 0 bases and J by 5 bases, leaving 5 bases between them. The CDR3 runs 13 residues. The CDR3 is CASSLARDNEQFF. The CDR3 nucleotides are TGTGCCAGCAGCTTAGCTCGGGACAATGAGCAGTTCTTC.

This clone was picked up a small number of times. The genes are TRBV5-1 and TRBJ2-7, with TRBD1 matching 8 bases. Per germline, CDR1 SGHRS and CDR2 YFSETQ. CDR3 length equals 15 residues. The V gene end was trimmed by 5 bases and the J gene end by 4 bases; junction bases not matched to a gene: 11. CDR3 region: CASRGGQGLLYEQYF. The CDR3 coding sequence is TGCGCCAGCAGGGGAGGACAGGGCCTGCTATACGAGCAGTACTTC.

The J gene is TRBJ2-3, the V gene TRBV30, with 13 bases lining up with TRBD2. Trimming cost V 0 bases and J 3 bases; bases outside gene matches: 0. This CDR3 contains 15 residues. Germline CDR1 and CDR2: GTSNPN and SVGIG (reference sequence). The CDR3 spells CAWSVLAGGTDTQYF. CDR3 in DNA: TGTGCCTGGAGTGTACTAGCGGGGGGGACAGATACGCAGTATTTT.

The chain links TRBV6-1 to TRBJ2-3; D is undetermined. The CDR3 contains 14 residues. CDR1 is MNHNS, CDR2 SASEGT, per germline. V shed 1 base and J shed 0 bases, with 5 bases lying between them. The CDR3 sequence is CASSEVSSTDTQYF. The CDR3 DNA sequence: TGTGCCAGCAGTGAAGTCTCTAGCACAGATACGCAGTATTTT.

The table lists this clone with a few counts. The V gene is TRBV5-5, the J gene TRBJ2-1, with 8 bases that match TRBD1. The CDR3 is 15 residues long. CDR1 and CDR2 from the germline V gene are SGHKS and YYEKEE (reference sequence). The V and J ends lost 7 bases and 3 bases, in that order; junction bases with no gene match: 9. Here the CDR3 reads CASGPDRADYNEQFF. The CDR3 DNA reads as TGTGCCAGCGGACCGGACAGGGCCGACTACAATGAGCAGTTCTTC.

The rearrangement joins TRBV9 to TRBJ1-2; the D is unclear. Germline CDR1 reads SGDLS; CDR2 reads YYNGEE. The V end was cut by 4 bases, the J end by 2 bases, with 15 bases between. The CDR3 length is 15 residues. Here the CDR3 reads CASSKGQEKNYGYTF. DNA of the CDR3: TGTGCCAGCAGCAAAGGCCAGGAGAAGAACTATGGCTACACCTTC.

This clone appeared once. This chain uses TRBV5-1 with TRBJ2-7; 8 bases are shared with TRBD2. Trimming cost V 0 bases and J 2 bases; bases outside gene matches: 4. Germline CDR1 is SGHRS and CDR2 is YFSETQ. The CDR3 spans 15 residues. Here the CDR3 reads CASSLGGSGTYEQYF. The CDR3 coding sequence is TGCGCCAGCAGCTTGGGCGGTAGCGGGACCTACGAGCAGTACTTC.

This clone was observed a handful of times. Here the CDR3 DNA reads TGTGCCAGCAGTGAAGGTCCAGGGTCCTCACCCCTCCACTTT. This codes for CASSEGPGSSPLHF. This chain joins TRBV2 and TRBJ1-6, with D possibly matching TRBD1 (5 bases). Germline V CDR1 and CDR2: SNHLY, FYNNEI. The CDR3 sequence is 14 residues long. V was trimmed by 1 base and J by 10 bases, leaving 11 bases between them.

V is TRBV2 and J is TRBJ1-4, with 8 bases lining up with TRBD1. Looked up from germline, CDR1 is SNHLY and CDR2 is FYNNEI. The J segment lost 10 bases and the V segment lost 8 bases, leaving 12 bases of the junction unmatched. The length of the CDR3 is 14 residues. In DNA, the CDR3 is TGTGCCAGCTTCAGGACAGGGAATACGGGAAAACTGTTTTTT. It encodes CASFRTGNTGKLFF.

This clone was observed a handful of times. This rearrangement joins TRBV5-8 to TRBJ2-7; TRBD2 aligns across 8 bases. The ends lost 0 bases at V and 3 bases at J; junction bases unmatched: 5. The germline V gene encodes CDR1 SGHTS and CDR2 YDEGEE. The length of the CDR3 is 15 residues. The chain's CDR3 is CASSLGAGGYYEQYF. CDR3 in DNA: TGTGCCAGCAGCTTGGGGGCGGGGGGTTACTACGAGCAGTACTTC.

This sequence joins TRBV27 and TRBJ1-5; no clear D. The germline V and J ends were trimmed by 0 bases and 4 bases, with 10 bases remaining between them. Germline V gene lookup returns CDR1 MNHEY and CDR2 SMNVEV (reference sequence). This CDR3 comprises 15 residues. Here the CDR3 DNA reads TGTGCCAGCAGTTTATCGCCAGGTGGGAATCAGCCCCAGCATTTT. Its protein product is CASSLSPGGNQPQHF.

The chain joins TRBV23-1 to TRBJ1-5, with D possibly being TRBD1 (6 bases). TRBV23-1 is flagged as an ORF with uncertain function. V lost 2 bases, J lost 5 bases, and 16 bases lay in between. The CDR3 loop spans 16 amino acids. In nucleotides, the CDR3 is TGCGCCAGCAGTCAAACCGGGACAAAGAGGGATCAGCCCCAGCATTTT. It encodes CASSQTGTKRDQPQHF.

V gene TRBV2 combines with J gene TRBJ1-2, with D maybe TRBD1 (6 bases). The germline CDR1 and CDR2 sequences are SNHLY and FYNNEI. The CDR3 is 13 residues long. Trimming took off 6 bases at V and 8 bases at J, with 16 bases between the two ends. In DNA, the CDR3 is TGTGCCAGCAGAACGGACAGTAGAGTAGGCTACACCTTC. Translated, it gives CASRTDSRVGYTF.

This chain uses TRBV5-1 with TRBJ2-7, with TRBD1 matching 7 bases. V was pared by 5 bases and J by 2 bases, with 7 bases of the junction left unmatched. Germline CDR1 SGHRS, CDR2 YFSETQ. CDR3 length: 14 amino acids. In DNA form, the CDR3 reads TGCGCCAGCAGACTTGATACAGGGGCCTACGAGCAGTACTTC. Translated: CASRLDTGAYEQYF.

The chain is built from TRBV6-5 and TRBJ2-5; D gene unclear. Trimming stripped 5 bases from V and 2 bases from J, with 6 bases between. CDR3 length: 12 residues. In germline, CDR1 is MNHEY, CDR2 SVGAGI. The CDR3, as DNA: TGTGCCAGCAGTCTTCAGCAAGAGACCCAGTACTTC. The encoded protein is CASSLQQETQYF.

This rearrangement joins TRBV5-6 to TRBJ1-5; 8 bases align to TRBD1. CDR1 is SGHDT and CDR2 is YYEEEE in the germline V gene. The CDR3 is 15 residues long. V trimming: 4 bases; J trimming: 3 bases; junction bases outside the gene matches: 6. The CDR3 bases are TGTGCCAGCAGCAGCGCAGGGGGCCTCAATCAGCCCCAGCATTTT. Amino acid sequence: CASSSAGGLNQPQHF.

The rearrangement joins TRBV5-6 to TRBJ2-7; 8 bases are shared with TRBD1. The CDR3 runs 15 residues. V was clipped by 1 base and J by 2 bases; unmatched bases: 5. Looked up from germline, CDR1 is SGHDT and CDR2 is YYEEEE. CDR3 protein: CASSLLLGQAYEQYF. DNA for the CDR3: TGTGCCAGCAGCTTGCTGCTGGGACAGGCCTACGAGCAGTACTTC.

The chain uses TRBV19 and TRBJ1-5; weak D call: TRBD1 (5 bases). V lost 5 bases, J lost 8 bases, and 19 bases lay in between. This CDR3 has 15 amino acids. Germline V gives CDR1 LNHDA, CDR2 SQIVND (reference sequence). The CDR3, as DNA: TGTGCCAGTAGTGAGACAGCTATGCTAAGGGAGCCCCAGCATTTT. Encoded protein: CASSETAMLREPQHF. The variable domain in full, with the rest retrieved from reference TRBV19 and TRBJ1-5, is DGGITQSPKYLFRKEGQNVTLSCEQNLNHDAMYWYRQDPGQGLRLIYYSQIVNDFQKGDIAEGYSVSREKKESFPLTVTSAQKNPTAFYLCASSETAMLREPQHFGDGTRLSIL.

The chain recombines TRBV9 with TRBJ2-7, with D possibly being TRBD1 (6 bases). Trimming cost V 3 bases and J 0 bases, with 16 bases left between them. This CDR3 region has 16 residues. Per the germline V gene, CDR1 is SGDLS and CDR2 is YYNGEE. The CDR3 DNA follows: TGTGCCAGCAGCGCAGATGCAGGGGCCCCCTCCTACGAGCAGTACTTC. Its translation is CASSADAGAPSYEQYF.

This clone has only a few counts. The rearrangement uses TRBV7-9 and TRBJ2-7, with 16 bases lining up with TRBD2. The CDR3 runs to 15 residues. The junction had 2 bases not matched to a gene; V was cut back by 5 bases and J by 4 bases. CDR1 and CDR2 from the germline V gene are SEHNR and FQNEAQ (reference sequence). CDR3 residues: CASSQGLAGGYEQYF. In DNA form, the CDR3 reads TGTGCCAGCAGCCAGGGACTAGCGGGGGGGTACGAGCAGTACTTC.

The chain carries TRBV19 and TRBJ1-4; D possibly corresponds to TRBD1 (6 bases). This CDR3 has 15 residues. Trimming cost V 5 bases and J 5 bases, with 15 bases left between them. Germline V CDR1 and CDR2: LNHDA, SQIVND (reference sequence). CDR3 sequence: CASSHRGGANEKLFF. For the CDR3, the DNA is TGTGCCAGTAGTCACAGAGGGGGGGCGAATGAAAAACTGTTTTTT.

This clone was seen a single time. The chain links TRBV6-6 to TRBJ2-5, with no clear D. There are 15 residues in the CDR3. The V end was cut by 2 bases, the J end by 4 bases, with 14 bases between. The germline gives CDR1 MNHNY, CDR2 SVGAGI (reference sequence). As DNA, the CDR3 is TGTGCCAGCAGTTACCCCGACCGCAGGTTAGAGACCCAGTACTTC. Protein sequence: CASSYPDRRLETQYF.